Below, 10 T cell receptor beta chains from the same sample are listed, as sequenced in a study of HIV-infected patients and healthy controls. Reverse transcription used 450 to 500 ng RNA and constant-region primers for alpha and beta. Alpha and beta chain libraries were made separately by chain-specific third strand synthesis with multiplexing indices. TCRdb reprocessed the 5' RACE reads via MiXCR and lists one record per CDR3 protein. The table has around 16,000 distinct CDR3 sequences, 9.4% seen once. All unsorted peripheral T cells were captured because whole blood was used without fractionation. Sequencing was done on a sample of blood. These receptors were taken from an adult in good health.

This clonotype occurred many times. The rearrangement uses TRBV19 and TRBJ2-2; the D gene is possibly TRBD2 (5 bases). Germline-derived CDR1 and CDR2 are LNHDA and SQIVND (reference sequence). This CDR3 spans 14 amino acids. V was clipped by 2 bases and J by 4 bases, with 8 bases between them. DNA for the CDR3: TGTGCCAGTAGTATAAATAGCGTCACCGGGGAGCTGTTTTTT. Its protein product is CASSINSVTGELFF. Full variable domain (outside the CDR3, taken from reference TRBV19 and TRBJ2-2): DGGITQSPKYLFRKEGQNVTLSCEQNLNHDAMYWYRQDPGQGLRLIYYSQIVNDFQKGDIAEGYSVSREKKESFPLTVTSAQKNPTAFYLCASSINSVTGELFFGEGSRLTVL.

This clonotype was recorded a few times. This chain links TRBV29-1 with TRBJ2-5; 8 bases map to TRBD2. Germline CDR1 reads SQVTM; CDR2 reads ANQGSEA. Germline trimming cut 4 bases from V and 1 base from J; bases unmatched to any gene: 8. CDR3 size: 15 residues. CDR3: CSVAGLAGFQETQYF. The CDR3 DNA follows: TGCAGCGTTGCTGGATTAGCGGGATTCCAAGAGACCCAGTACTTC.

At least ten counts were recorded for this clonotype. The V call is TRBV5-5, the J call TRBJ2-7; 14 bases match TRBD2. This CDR3 is built from 15 residues. The ends lost 6 bases at V and 5 bases at J; junction bases unmatched: 7. Germline V gene data show CDR1 as SGHKS and CDR2 as YYEKEE (reference sequence). CDR3 nucleotide sequence: TGTGCCAGCACCGAGGGACTAGCGGGAGTCGACGAGCAGTACTTC. It yields the protein CASTEGLAGVDEQYF. The full variable domain, its missing parts supplied by reference TRBV5-5 and TRBJ2-7, is DAGVTQSPTHLIKTRGQQVTLRCSPISGHKSVSWYQQVLGQGPQFIFQYYEKEERGRGNFPDRFSARQFPNYSSELNVNALLLGDSALYLCASTEGLAGVDEQYFGPGTRLTVT.

Relative to its sample, this clonotype is medium-sized. The rearrangement joins TRBV6-2 or TRBV6-3 to TRBJ2-1, with TRBD2 as a possible D gene (5 bases). V was cut by 5 bases and J by 3 bases, with 14 bases left in between. Germline V CDR1 and CDR2: MNHEY, SVGEGT. CDR3 size: 15 residues. The CDR3 reads CASSASGAVYNEQFF. DNA for the CDR3: TGTGCCAGCAGTGCAAGCGGAGCAGTCTACAATGAGCAGTTCTTC.

This clonotype came up many times. This rearrangement joins TRBV20-1 to TRBJ2-5, with TRBD2 as a possible D gene (6 bases). Between the trimmed V and J ends, which lost 7 bases and 2 bases, there was a span of 20 bases. CDR3 length equals 15 residues. CDR1 is DFQATT, CDR2 SNEGSKA, per germline (reference sequence). CDR3 sequence: CSVIEGSSGQETQYF. The CDR3 DNA sequence: TGCAGTGTTATAGAGGGAAGTAGCGGACAAGAGACCCAGTACTTC.

The J gene is TRBJ1-1, the V gene TRBV19, with 7 bases lining up with TRBD1. Per the germline V gene, CDR1 is LNHDA and CDR2 is SQIVND (reference sequence). CDR3 length: 16 residues. Trimming at V came to 4 bases and at J to 1 base, leaving 9 bases not matched to a gene. CDR3 sequence: CASSTTRGTANTEAFF. CDR3 DNA: TGTGCCAGTAGTACCACCCGAGGGACAGCGAACACTGAAGCTTTCTTT. Combining the CDR3 with reference TRBV19 and TRBJ1-1 gives the whole variable domain DGGITQSPKYLFRKEGQNVTLSCEQNLNHDAMYWYRQDPGQGLRLIYYSQIVNDFQKGDIAEGYSVSREKKESFPLTVTSAQKNPTAFYLCASSTTRGTANTEAFFGQGTRLTVV.

This clonotype was found many times. This chain connects TRBV20-1 to TRBJ2-3; TRBD2 matches at 12 bases. CDR1 is DFQATT and CDR2 is SNEGSKA in the germline V gene (reference sequence). Trimming removed 1 base from V and 6 bases from J; junction bases left unmatched: 8. CDR3 length: 16 amino acids. In DNA, the CDR3 is TGCAGTGCTAGAGGGGGACTAGCGGGCGTTTGGGATACGCAGTATTTT. It yields the protein CSARGGLAGVWDTQYF.

This clonotype came up many times. The chain carries TRBV6-1 and TRBJ1-5; D gene ambiguous. Trimming stripped 2 bases from V and 4 bases from J, with 12 bases between. This CDR3 spans 15 amino acids. Germline CDR1 reads MNHNS; CDR2 reads SASEGT. DNA of the CDR3: TGTGCCAGCAGTGAAAGTCGAGGGCCAAATCAGCCCCAGCATTTT. This gives the protein CASSESRGPNQPQHF.

By its share, this clonotype is medium-sized. V is TRBV6-2 or TRBV6-3 and J is TRBJ2-1, with a weak D call TRBD2 (5 bases). Deletions cut 5 bases from V and 8 bases from J, with 16 bases between. Germline V gene sequence: CDR1 MNHEY, CDR2 SVGEGT. CDR3 size: 14 residues. The CDR3 loop reads CASSLLGSTDEQFF. The CDR3 bases are TGTGCCAGCAGTCTCCTAGGGAGTACCGATGAGCAGTTCTTC.

By sample share, this clonotype is medium-sized. This sequence joins TRBV20-1 and TRBJ2-1, with 8 bases aligning to TRBD1. The CDR3 is made up of 15 amino acids. V dropped 0 bases and J dropped 14; count of bases not matched to a gene: 15. Germline V gene lookup returns CDR1 DFQATT and CDR2 SNEGSKA (reference sequence). In DNA form, the CDR3 reads TGCAGTGCTAGAGATCCTCTCCTTCAGGGGGCTCTTGAGTTCTTC. Protein: CSARDPLLQGALEFF.